Below are 13 T cell receptor beta chains sequenced from a single sample in a study of technical replicates of blood from a handful of donors. Using immunoSEQ multiplex PCR, the repertoire was profiled, and TCRdb retains in-frame clones only, with some absent. The data contain 84,000 or so clones, 93% of them singletons. Sample: T cells isolated from PBMCs. These receptors were obtained from a human donor in good health.

The V and J genes are TRBV21-1 and TRBJ2-1; TRBD2, the table's D call, was not compared with the DNA. TRBV21-1 has pseudogene status. This CDR3 region has 17 residues. This CDR3 reads CASSNPQAEVGYNEQFF. The CDR3 DNA reads as TGTGCCAGCAGCAATCCGCAAGCGGAGGTGGGTTACAATGAGCAGTTCTTC.

The rearrangement links TRBV4-1 to TRBJ2-7; D not resolved. Germline V CDR1 and CDR2: MGHRA, YSYEKL. The ends were cut back, 2 bases at V and 5 bases at J, with 7 bases in the middle. The CDR3 contains 12 residues. The CDR3 DNA is TGCGCCAGCAGCCAACCTCGAGACGAGCAGTACTTC. Protein product: CASSQPRDEQYF.

V and J are TRBV2 and TRBJ2-1; a weak D match, TRBD1 (7 bases). Germline V gene sequence: CDR1 SNHLY, CDR2 FYNNEI. This CDR3 contains 15 residues. V was pared by 6 bases and J by 5 bases, with 17 bases between. CDR3 in DNA: TGTGCCAGCAGCGGGGGATCGACAGGGCACAATGAGCAGTTCTTC. It specifies CASSGGSTGHNEQFF.

CDR3 nucleotides: TGTGCCAGCAGCACACAATCGACAGGGTTCACTGAAGCTTTCTTT. Its translation is CASSTQSTGFTEAFF. The chain recombines TRBV11-3 with TRBJ1-1; 7 bases are a match to TRBD1. Trimming took 5 bases from V and 4 from J; bases not matched to a gene: 10. Germline loops: CDR1 SGHNT, CDR2 YENEEA. The CDR3 has 15 amino acids.

The chain links TRBV19 to TRBJ1-1; TRBD1 is a possible D gene (5 bases). The V and J ends lost 4 bases and 2 bases respectively, with 8 bases between them. The CDR3 has 13 residues. From germline, CDR1 is LNHDA and CDR2 SQIVND (reference sequence). The CDR3, as DNA: TGTGCCAGTAGTAGCCAGGGTAACACTGAAGCTTTCTTT. This encodes CASSSQGNTEAFF.

The V call is TRBV6-1, the J call TRBJ2-1; TRBD2 matches 15 bases. Trimming at V came to 6 bases and at J to 10 bases, leaving 7 bases not matched to a gene. CDR3 length equals 15 residues. The germline V gene has CDR1 MNHNS and CDR2 SASEGT. CDR3 amino acids: CASRWTSGGAGEQFF. Here the CDR3 DNA reads TGTGCCAGCAGATGGACTAGCGGGGGGGCAGGGGAGCAGTTCTTC.

The V gene is TRBV4-1, the J gene TRBJ1-2; 9 nucleotides line up with TRBD1. From germline, CDR1 is MGHRA and CDR2 YSYEKL. Unmatched junction bases numbered 11, after V lost 6 bases and J lost 6 bases. This CDR3 is 15 amino acids long. The CDR3 nucleotides read TGCGCCAGCAGTCGACAACAGGGGGCGTATAATGGCTACACCTTC. It encodes CASSRQQGAYNGYTF.

The chain combines TRBV5-4 with TRBJ2-5, with D perhaps TRBD2 (5 bases). Trimming took 0 bases from V and 5 from J, leaving 14 bases between them. The CDR3 covers 15 residues. Germline V gene lookup returns CDR1 SGHNT and CDR2 YYREEE (reference sequence). The CDR3 coding sequence is TGTGCCAGCAGCTTGGAAGCGGCAGAAAGTGAGACCCAGTACTTC. Protein: CASSLEAAESETQYF.

The chain is built from TRBV5-1 and TRBJ1-3; 8 nucleotides line up with TRBD1. This CDR3 contains 15 residues. The J segment lost 3 bases and the V segment lost 0 bases, leaving 2 bases of the junction unmatched. Per germline, CDR1 SGHRS and CDR2 YFSETQ. Written as DNA, the CDR3 is TGCGCCAGCAGCTTGGGGACAGGGAGTGGAAACACCATATATTTT. Its translation: CASSLGTGSGNTIYF.

This chain connects TRBV19 to TRBJ2-5, with TRBD2 as a possible D gene (6 bases). With 3 bases removed from V and 2 bases from J, the gap between germline ends came to 10 bases. From germline, CDR1 is LNHDA and CDR2 SQIVND (reference sequence). The CDR3 sequence is 14 residues long. CDR3 nucleotide sequence: TGTGCCAGTAGTATCGCGGGGAGACAAGAGACCCAGTACTTC. The encoded protein is CASSIAGRQETQYF. The variable domain in full, with the rest retrieved from reference TRBV19 and TRBJ2-5, is DGGITQSPKYLFRKEGQNVTLSCEQNLNHDAMYWYRQDPGQGLRLIYYSQIVNDFQKGDIAEGYSVSREKKESFPLTVTSAQKNPTAFYLCASSIAGRQETQYFGPGTRLLVL.

The J gene is TRBJ2-7, the V gene TRBV4-1, with 10 bases lining up with TRBD2. Per germline, CDR1 MGHRA and CDR2 YSYEKL. This CDR3 region has 17 residues. V shed 1 base and J 1 base; nucleotides not matched to a gene: 7. CDR3 sequence reads: CASSQVAGGSSSYEQYF. In DNA form, the CDR3 reads TGCGCCAGCAGCCAAGTAGCGGGAGGCTCCTCTTCCTACGAGCAGTACTTC.

The chain recombines TRBV28 with TRBJ1-2, with TRBD1 as a possible D gene (5 bases). The CDR3 runs 16 residues. V lost 6 bases and J 4 bases, leaving 21 bases between the germline ends. Germline CDR1 reads MDHEN; CDR2 reads SYDVKM. The CDR3 DNA follows: TGTGCCAGCAGCGCTGGACCGGGAGGGACGCCCTATGGCTACACCTTC. Its protein product is CASSAGPGGTPYGYTF.

V and J are TRBV19 and TRBJ1-2; weak D call: TRBD1 (5 bases). The CDR3 is 15 amino acids. CDR1 and CDR2 (germline): LNHDA, SQIVND (reference sequence). V dropped 3 bases and J dropped 3 bases, with 14 bases sitting between them. CDR3 DNA: TGTGCCAGTAGTATGGATCAGGGTAGGGACTATGGCTACACCTTC. Its translation: CASSMDQGRDYGYTF.